This T cell receptor (beta chain) came from a study of beta chain features in type 1 diabetes. Isolated RNA was reverse transcribed in full, so expressed TCRB transcripts were sequenced. The data were produced by immunoSEQ multiplex PCR, yet TCRdb's version contains in-frame clones alone and is incomplete. The sample lists 850,000 to 900,000 clones, 15% to 20% occurring once. There are a few counts of this clone. With V trimmed by 5 bases and J by 10 bases, 14 bases remained unmatched. The CDR3 totals 16 residues. CDR1 is MDHEN, CDR2 SYDVKM, per germline. The receptor was isolated from a woman aged 18-30 years in good health. Source material: naive CD4+ T cells from blood. The chain uses TRBV28 and TRBJ2-1, with 10 bases identical to TRBD1. The CDR3 reads CASSQGQGSLRSEQFF. In DNA, the CDR3 is TGTGCCAGCAGTCAGGGACAGGGGTCCCTTAGGTCGGAGCAGTTCTTC.